A few counts support the clone carrying this T cell receptor (beta chain). Its specificity is not known. Then a second PCR, running about 6 to 12 cycles, was carried out with a sample-barcoded 5' primer and a J-beta primer mix. Each cDNA molecule received a tag from a template-switch adaptor that had 12 random nucleotides. TCRdb reanalysed the 5' RACE reads using MiXCR and keeps one entry per CDR3 protein. The table has hundreds of thousands of distinct CDR3 sequences, 55% to 75% seen once. This record comes from a study of blood T cells in healthy people across ages. General study points: From one million sequenced T cells, diversity estimates were lower bounds. Observed TCR beta diversity per million T cells went down as age went up. This fall followed a roughly linear course with age.

Trimming cost V 3 bases and J 2 bases; bases outside gene matches: 6. Germline V gene lookup returns CDR1 DFQATT and CDR2 SNEGSKA (reference sequence). The CDR3 is 14 amino acids. The authors extracted at least 6 micrograms of total RNA per sample. The chain links TRBV20-1 to TRBJ2-5; 7 nucleotides match TRBD2. This clonotype originated in a man aged 25-40 years in good health. Sequencing was performed on blood. CDR3 amino acids: CSARRTREQETQYF. The CDR3 coding sequence is TGCAGTGCTAGGCGGACTAGAGAGCAAGAGACCCAGTACTTC.